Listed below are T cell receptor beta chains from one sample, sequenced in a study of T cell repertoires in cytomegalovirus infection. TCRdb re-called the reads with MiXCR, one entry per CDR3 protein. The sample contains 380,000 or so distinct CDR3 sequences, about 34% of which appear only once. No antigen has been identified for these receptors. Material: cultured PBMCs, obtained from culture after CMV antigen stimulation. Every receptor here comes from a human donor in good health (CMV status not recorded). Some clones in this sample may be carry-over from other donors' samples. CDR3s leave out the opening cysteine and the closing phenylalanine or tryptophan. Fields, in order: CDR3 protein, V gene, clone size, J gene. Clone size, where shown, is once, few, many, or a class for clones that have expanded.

AISESTSGGYT | TRBV10-3 | few | TRBJ1-2
ASGDRVGGYT | TRBV28 | . | TRBJ1-2
ATSRMVGTGTHEQY | TRBV15 | . | TRBJ2-7
AILVLPDTQY | TRBV2 | . | TRBJ2-3
AIRLTGDNYGYT | TRBV10-3 | . | TRBJ1-2
ASSFRTGETQY | TRBV7-2 | few | TRBJ2-5
ASGRGVDDEKLF | TRBV7-2 | many | TRBJ1-4
ASSPRRDSEAF | TRBV9 | . | TRBJ1-1
ASTTENYGYT | TRBV12-3/TRBV12-4 | many | TRBJ1-2
ASSDYVLNEQF | TRBV6-1 | few | TRBJ2-1
ASSLVVYRLGQVGTEAF | TRBV28 | . | TRBJ1-1
VTRQGANEQY | TRBV6-5 | . | TRBJ2-7
ASSESGWAF | TRBV25-1 | . | TRBJ1-1
ASSLGEAEGNEQF | TRBV12-3/TRBV12-4 | few | TRBJ2-1
ASSLRLAGGPNTGELF | TRBV7-6 | many | TRBJ2-2
ASSFLGGGGTEAF | TRBV7-9 | few | TRBJ1-1
AISEYLDRAETQY | TRBV10-3 | . | TRBJ2-5
ASSLDQVVNTEAF | TRBV11-2 | . | TRBJ1-1
ASSVLTSTGELF | TRBV9 | . | TRBJ2-2
ASSQSRGWGLAGNTDTQY | TRBV23-1 | many | TRBJ2-3
ASRRLLLVYGYT | TRBV7-2 | . | TRBJ1-2
ASSEPIAGTYNEQF | TRBV28 | few | TRBJ2-1
ASTPFGTENSPLH | TRBV2 | . | TRBJ1-6
ASSRSYSTDTQY | TRBV4-3 | . | TRBJ2-3
ASSLDPRYSNQPQH | TRBV18 | few | TRBJ1-5
ASSQEGRGNIQY | TRBV4-3 | . | TRBJ2-4
ASSLSAGTRTYEQY | TRBV27 | . | TRBJ2-7
ASPIEGQGNTEAF | TRBV7-9 | few | TRBJ1-1
ASSSPTGVSGNTIY | TRBV11-2 | . | TRBJ1-3
ASSLTGGNIQY | TRBV7-6 | few | TRBJ2-4
ASSPGLAGVPRTSYNEQF | TRBV5-1 | few | TRBJ2-1
ASGQGANNQPQH | TRBV19 | . | TRBJ1-5
ASSPNTGAYGYT | TRBV7-2 | many | TRBJ1-2
SATRDLTGAF | TRBV20-1 | once | TRBJ1-1
ASASTGDTEAF | TRBV5-4 | few | TRBJ1-1
ASLERDRADTQY | TRBV6-1 | few | TRBJ2-3
ASSKLTDTQY | TRBV6-2/TRBV6-3 | . | TRBJ2-3
ASSGGLAGERESYNEQF | TRBV7-9 | . | TRBJ2-1
ASRINSGGYT | TRBV6-2/TRBV6-3 | . | TRBJ1-2
ASSEMGQVVSKPQH | TRBV6-1 | . | TRBJ1-5
ASSLSETGAPSGANVLT | TRBV7-2 | . | TRBJ2-6
SARVGADTQY | TRBV20-1 | . | TRBJ2-3
ASSQMRAETQY | TRBV12-3/TRBV12-4 | many | TRBJ2-5
ASSLEGDQAYEQF | TRBV13 | . | TRBJ2-1
ASSIKRNTEAF | TRBV19 | few | TRBJ1-1
ASSPRGAGENTQY | TRBV7-2 | . | TRBJ2-3
ASSLEWGVSNEQF | TRBV5-5 | few | TRBJ2-1
ASSPRLTLAKNIQY | TRBV7-9 | few | TRBJ2-4
ASSLGGFGETEAF | TRBV7-2 | . | TRBJ1-1
ASSFTEYNEQF | TRBV5-1 | few | TRBJ2-1
ASSFGGGRITDTQY | TRBV27 | few | TRBJ2-3
ASSQQGERRNTIY | TRBV7-2 | . | TRBJ1-3
SARDTRAQETQY | TRBV20-1 | . | TRBJ2-5
ASSLRSSGRVNEQF | TRBV11-2 | few | TRBJ2-1
ASSLALEVWVREQF | TRBV7-8 | few | TRBJ2-1
AWSVPGVTNYGYT | TRBV30 | . | TRBJ1-2